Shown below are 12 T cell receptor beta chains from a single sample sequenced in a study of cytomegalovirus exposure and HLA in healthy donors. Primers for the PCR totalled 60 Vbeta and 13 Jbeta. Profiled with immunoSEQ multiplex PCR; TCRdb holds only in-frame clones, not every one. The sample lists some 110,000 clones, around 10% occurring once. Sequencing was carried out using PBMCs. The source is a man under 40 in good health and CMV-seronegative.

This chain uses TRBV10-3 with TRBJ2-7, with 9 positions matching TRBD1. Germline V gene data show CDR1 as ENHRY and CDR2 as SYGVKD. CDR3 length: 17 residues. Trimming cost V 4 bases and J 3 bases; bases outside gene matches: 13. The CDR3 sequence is CAISGGPGTGLDYEQYF. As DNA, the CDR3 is TGTGCCATCAGTGGCGGACCAGGGACAGGGCTTGACTACGAGCAGTACTTC.

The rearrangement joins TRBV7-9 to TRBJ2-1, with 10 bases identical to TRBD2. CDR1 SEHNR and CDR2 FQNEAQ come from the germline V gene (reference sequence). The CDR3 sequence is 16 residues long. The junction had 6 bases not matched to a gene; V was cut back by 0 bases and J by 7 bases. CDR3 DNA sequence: TGTGCCAGCAGCTTAGCGCAGAGCGGGAGGGGTAATGAGCAGTTCTTC. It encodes CASSLAQSGRGNEQFF.

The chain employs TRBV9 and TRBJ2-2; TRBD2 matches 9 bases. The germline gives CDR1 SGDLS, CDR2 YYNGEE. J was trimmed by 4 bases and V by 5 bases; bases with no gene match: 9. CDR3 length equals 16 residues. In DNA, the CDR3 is TGTGCCAGCAGTTCCGCGGGGGGGCCGGGCACCGGGGAGCTGTTTTTT. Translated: CASSSAGGPGTGELFF.

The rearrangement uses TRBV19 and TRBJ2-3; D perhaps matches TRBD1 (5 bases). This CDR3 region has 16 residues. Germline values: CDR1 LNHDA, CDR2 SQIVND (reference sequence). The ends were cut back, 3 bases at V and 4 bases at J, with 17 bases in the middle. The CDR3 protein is CASSMRAREGSDTQYF. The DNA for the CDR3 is TGTGCCAGTAGTATGAGAGCCAGGGAAGGTTCAGATACGCAGTATTTT.

In nucleotides, the CDR3 is TGTGCCAGCAGCCCGCCTAGGGGGATACCCTACGAGCAGTACTTC. Its protein product is CASSPPRGIPYEQYF. The chain is built from TRBV27 and TRBJ2-7; tentative D call: TRBD1 (6 bases). The V end was cut by 6 bases, the J end by 2 bases, with 17 bases between. This CDR3 has 15 residues. Germline CDR1 reads MNHEY; CDR2 reads SMNVEV (reference sequence).

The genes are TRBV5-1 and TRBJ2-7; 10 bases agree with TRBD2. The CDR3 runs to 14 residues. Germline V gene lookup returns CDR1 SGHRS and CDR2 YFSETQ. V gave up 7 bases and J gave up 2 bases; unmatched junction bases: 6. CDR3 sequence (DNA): TGCGCCAGCGGACGGACTAGCGGCGCCTACGAGCAGTACTTC. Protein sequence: CASGRTSGAYEQYF.

CDR3 loop: CASTLRAGANTGELFF. The CDR3 coding sequence is TGTGCCAGCACCCTGAGGGCTGGGGCGAACACCGGGGAGCTGTTTTTT. The chain employs TRBV27 and TRBJ2-2, with D maybe TRBD2 (5 bases). The CDR3 runs 16 residues. Germline CDR1 reads MNHEY; CDR2 reads SMNVEV (reference sequence). The V and J ends lost 7 bases and 0 bases respectively, with 15 bases between them.

The CDR3 loop is CASSSTAGTYEQYF. In DNA, the CDR3 is TGCGCCAGCAGCAGCACCGCAGGAACCTACGAGCAGTACTTC. The J gene is TRBJ2-7, the V gene TRBV5-1, with no clear D. V was clipped by 4 bases and J by 2 bases, with 13 bases between them. This CDR3 has 14 amino acids. Looked up from germline, CDR1 is SGHRS and CDR2 is YFSETQ.

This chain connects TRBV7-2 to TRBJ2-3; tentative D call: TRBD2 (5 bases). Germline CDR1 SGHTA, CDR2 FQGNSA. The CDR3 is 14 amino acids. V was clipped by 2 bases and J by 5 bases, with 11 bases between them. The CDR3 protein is CASSLRPGLDTQYF. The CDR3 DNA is TGTGCCAGCAGCTTAAGGCCCGGACTAGATACGCAGTATTTT. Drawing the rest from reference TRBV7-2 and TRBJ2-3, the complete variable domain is GAGVSQSPSNKVTEKGKDVELRCDPISGHTALYWYRQSLGQGLEFLIYFQGNSAPDKSGLPSDRFSAERTGGSVSTLTIQRTQQEDSAVYLCASSLRPGLDTQYFGPGTRLTVL.

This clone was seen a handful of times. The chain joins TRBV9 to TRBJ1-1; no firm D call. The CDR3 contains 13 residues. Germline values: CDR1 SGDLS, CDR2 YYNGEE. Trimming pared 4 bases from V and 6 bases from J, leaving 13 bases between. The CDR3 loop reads CASSPRDYAEAFF. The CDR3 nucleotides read TGTGCCAGCAGCCCTCGGGATTACGCTGAAGCTTTCTTT.

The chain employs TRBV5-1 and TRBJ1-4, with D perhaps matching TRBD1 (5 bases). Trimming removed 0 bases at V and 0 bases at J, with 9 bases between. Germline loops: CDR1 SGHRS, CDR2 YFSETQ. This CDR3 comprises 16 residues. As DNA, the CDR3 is TGCGCCAGCAGCTTGGTAGCGGGGGCAACTAATGAAAAACTGTTTTTT. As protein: CASSLVAGATNEKLFF.

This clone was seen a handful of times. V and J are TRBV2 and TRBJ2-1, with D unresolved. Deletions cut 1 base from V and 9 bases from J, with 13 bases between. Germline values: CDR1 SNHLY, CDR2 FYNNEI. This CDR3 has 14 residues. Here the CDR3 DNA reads TGTGCCAGCAGTGAAGTGCTCACCTCCGGTGAGCAGTTCTTC. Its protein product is CASSEVLTSGEQFF.